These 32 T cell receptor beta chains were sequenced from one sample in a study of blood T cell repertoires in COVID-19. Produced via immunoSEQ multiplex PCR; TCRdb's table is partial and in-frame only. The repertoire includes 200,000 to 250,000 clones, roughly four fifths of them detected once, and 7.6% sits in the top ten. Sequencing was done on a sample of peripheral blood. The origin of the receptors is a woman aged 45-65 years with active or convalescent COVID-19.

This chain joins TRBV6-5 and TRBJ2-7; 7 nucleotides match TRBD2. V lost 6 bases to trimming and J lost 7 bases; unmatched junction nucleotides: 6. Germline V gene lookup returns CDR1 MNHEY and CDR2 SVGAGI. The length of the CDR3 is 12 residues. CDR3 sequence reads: CASSIKGGEQYF. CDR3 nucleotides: TGTGCCAGCAGCATTAAGGGAGGGGAGCAGTACTTC.

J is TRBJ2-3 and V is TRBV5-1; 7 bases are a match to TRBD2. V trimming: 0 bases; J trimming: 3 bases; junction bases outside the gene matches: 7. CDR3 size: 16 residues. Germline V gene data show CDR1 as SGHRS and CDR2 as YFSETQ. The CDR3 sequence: CASSLERSGITDTQYF. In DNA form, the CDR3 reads TGCGCCAGCAGCTTGGAACGGAGCGGGATTACAGATACGCAGTATTTT.

The CDR3 nucleotides are TGTGCCATCAGTGAGTCGAAGGGGACAAATGAAAAACTGTTTTTT. Protein product: CAISESKGTNEKLFF. The rearrangement links TRBV10-3 to TRBJ1-4, with D possibly being TRBD1 (6 bases). Germline-derived CDR1 and CDR2 are ENHRY and SYGVKD. Trimming pared 0 bases from V and 5 bases from J, leaving 10 bases between. CDR3 length equals 15 residues.

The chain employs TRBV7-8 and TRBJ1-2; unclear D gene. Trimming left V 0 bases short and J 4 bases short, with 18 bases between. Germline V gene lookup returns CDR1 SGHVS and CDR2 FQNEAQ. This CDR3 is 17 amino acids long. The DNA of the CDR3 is TGTGCCAGCAGCTTAGCGGACGGGATTACCTTGGGCTATGGCTACACCTTC. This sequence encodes CASSLADGITLGYGYTF.

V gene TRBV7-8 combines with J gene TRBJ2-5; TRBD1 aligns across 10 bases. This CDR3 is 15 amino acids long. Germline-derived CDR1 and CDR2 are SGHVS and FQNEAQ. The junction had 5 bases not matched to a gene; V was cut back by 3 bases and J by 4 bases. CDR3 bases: TGTGCCAGCAGCTTCCGACAGGGGGCATCAGAGACCCAGTACTTC. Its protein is CASSFRQGASETQYF.

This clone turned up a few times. The CDR3 loop is CASSLDRSGVEYTF. In nucleotides, the CDR3 is TGTGCCAGCAGCTTAGATAGATCAGGGGTGGAGTACACCTTC. The chain is built from TRBV7-9 and TRBJ1-2, with D perhaps matching TRBD1 (6 bases). CDR3 length: 14 residues. V shed 1 base and J shed 11 bases, with 17 bases lying between them. In germline, CDR1 is SEHNR, CDR2 FQNEAQ (reference sequence).

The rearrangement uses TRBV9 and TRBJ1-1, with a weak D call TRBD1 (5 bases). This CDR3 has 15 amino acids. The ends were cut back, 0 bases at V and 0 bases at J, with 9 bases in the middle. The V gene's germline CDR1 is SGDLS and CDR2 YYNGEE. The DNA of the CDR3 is TGTGCCAGCAGCGTAGGGGGCAGCATGAACACTGAAGCTTTCTTT. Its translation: CASSVGGSMNTEAFF.

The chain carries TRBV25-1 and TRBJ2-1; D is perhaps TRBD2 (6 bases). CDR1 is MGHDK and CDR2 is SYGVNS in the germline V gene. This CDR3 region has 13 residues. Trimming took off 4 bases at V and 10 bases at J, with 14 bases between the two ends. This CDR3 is CASSGIGTPEQFF. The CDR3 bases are TGTGCCAGCAGTGGGATAGGGACTCCCGAGCAGTTCTTC.

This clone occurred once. CDR3 DNA: TGTGCCAGCAGTAAACGGACAGGGGTTAATTCACCCCTCCACTTT. Translating it yields CASSKRTGVNSPLHF. The chain carries TRBV28 and TRBJ1-6, with 9 bases matching TRBD1. The trim removed 5 bases at V and 6 bases at J, leaving 5 bases unmatched. This CDR3 comprises 15 residues. The germline gives CDR1 MDHEN, CDR2 SYDVKM.

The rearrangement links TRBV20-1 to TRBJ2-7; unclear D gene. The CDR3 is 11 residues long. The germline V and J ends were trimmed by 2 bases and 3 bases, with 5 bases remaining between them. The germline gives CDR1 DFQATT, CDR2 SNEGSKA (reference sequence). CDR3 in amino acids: CSARLDYEQYF. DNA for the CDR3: TGCAGTGCTAGATTAGACTACGAGCAGTACTTC.

The CDR3 sequence: CASQLDGRAQETQYF. The CDR3 nucleotides read TGTGCCAGTCAGCTGGACGGGAGGGCCCAAGAGACCCAGTACTTC. This chain connects TRBV7-3 to TRBJ2-5, with 8 nucleotides matching TRBD2. J lost 1 base, V lost 9 bases, and 10 bases had no gene match. The CDR3 length is 15 residues. Germline V gene sequence: CDR1 SGHTA, CDR2 FQGTGA.

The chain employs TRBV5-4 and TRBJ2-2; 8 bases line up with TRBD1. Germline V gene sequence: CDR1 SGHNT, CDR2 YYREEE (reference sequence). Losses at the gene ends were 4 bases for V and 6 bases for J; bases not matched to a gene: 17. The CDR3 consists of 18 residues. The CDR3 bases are TGTGCCAGCAGCGGGCGGCCCACTGGACAGGGTTACGCCGGGGAGCTGTTTTTT. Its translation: CASSGRPTGQGYAGELFF.

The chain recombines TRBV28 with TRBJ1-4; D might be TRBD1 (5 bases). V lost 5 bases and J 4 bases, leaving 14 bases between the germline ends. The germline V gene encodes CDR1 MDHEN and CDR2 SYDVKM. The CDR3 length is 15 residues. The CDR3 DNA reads TGTGCCAGCAGTCTGGGAGGGGCGTTTAATGAAAAACTGTTTTTT. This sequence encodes CASSLGGAFNEKLFF.

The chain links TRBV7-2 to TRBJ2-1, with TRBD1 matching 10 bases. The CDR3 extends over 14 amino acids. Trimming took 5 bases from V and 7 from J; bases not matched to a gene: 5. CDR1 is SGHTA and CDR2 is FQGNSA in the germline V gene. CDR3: CASSPTGGGNEQFF. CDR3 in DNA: TGTGCCAGCAGCCCGACAGGGGGCGGGAATGAGCAGTTCTTC.

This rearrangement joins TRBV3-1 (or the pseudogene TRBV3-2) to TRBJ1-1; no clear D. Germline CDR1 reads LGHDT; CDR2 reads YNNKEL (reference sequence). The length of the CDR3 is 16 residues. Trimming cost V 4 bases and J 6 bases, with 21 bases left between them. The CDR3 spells CASSLRGSRVTPEAFF. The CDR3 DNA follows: TGTGCCAGCAGCCTCCGAGGGTCGAGGGTCACCCCTGAAGCTTTCTTT.

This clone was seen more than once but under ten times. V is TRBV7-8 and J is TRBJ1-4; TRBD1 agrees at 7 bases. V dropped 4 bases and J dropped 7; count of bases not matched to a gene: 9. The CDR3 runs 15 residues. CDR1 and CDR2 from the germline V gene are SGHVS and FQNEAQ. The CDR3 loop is CASSYLQGPSEKLFF. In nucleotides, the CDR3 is TGTGCCAGCAGCTATCTACAGGGGCCCAGTGAAAAACTGTTTTTT. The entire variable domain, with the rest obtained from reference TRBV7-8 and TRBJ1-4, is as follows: GAGVSQSPRYKVAKRGQDVALRCDPISGHVSLFWYQQALGQGPEFLTYFQNEAQLDKSGLPSDRFFAERPEGSVSTLKIQRTQQEDSAVYLCASSYLQGPSEKLFFGSGTQLSVL.

The CDR3 loop reads CASSGTGDYGYTF. The DNA of the CDR3 is TGTGCCAGCAGCGGTACAGGCGACTATGGCTACACCTTC. The J gene is TRBJ1-2, the V gene TRBV9; a weak D match, TRBD1 (5 bases). Trimming removed 3 bases from V and 3 bases from J, with 9 bases in between. Germline V gene sequence: CDR1 SGDLS, CDR2 YYNGEE. CDR3 size: 13 residues.

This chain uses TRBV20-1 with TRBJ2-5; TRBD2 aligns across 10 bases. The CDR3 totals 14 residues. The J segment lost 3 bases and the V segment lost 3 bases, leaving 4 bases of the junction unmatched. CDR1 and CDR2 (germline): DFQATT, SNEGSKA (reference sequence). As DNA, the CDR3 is TGCAGTGCTAGTCAAGCGGGAGGGGAAGAGACCCAGTACTTC. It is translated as CSASQAGGEETQYF.

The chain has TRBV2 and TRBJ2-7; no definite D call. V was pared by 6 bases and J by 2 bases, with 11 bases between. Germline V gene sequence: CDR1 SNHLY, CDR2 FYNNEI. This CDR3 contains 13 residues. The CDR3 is CASSLRRAYEQYF. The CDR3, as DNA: TGTGCCAGCAGCTTACGACGGGCCTACGAGCAGTACTTC.

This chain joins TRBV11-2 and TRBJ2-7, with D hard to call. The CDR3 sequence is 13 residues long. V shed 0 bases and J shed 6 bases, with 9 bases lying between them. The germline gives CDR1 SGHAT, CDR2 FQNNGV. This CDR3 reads CASSLESGFEQYF. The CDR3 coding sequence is TGTGCCAGCAGCTTAGAATCCGGGTTCGAGCAGTACTTC.

Here the CDR3 DNA reads TGTGCCAGCAGTGAAAGCGAGATGAGGAACACTGAAGCTTTCTTT. It encodes CASSESEMRNTEAFF. V gene TRBV6-1 combines with J gene TRBJ1-1; D is uncertain. Trimming removed 2 bases from V and 1 base from J, with 11 bases in between. Germline-derived CDR1 and CDR2 are MNHNS and SASEGT. There are 15 residues in the CDR3.

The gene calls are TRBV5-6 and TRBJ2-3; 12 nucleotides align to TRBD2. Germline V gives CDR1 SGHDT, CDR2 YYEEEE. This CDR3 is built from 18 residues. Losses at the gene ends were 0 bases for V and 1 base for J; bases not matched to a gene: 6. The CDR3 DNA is TGTGCCAGCAGCTTGGTAGTTAGGACTAGCGGGGGCACAGATACGCAGTATTTT. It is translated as CASSLVVRTSGGTDTQYF.

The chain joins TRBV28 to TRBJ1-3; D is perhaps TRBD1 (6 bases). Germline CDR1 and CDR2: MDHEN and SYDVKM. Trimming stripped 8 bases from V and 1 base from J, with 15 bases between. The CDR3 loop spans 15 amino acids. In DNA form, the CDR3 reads TGTGCCAGCGTTCCTTTCGGACAGTCTGGAAACACCATATATTTT. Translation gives CASVPFGQSGNTIYF.

Written as DNA, the CDR3 is TGTGCCACCACTAGCTCCTATAATTCACCCCTCCACTTT. Residues: CATTSSYNSPLHF. The chain is built from TRBV6-1 and TRBJ1-6, with unresolved D. V lost 10 bases and J 0 bases, leaving 7 bases between the germline ends. Germline-derived CDR1 and CDR2 are MNHNS and SASEGT. This CDR3 is 13 amino acids long.

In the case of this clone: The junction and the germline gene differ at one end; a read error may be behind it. Here the CDR3 reads CASSQGRTANTRELFF. CDR3 nucleotide sequence: TGCGCCAGCAGCCAGGGCAGAACCGCGAACACCAGGGAGCTGTTTTTT. This chain connects TRBV4-1 to TRBJ2-2; D ambiguous. There are 16 residues in the CDR3. Germline values: CDR1 MGHRA, CDR2 YSYEKL.

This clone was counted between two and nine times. This CDR3 reads CALRVLRGNEKLFF. The CDR3 DNA follows: TGTGCCTTAAGGGTCCTGCGGGGTAATGAAAAACTGTTTTTT. The gene calls are TRBV2 and TRBJ1-4; D ambiguous. Trimming left V 11 bases short and J 4 bases short, with 17 bases between. From germline, CDR1 is SNHLY and CDR2 FYNNEI. CDR3 length: 14 amino acids.

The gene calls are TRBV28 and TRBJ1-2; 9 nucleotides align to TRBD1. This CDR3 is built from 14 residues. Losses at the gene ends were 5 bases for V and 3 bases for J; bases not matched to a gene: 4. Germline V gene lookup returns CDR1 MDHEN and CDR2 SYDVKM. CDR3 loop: CASSTWTGDYGYTF. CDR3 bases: TGTGCCAGCAGTACCTGGACAGGGGACTATGGCTACACCTTC.

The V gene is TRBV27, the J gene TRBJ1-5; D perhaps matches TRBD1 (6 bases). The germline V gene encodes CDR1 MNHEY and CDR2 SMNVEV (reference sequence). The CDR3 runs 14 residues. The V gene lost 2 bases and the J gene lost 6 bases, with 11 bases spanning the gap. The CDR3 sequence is CASSLDRLRQPQHF. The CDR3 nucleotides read TGTGCCAGCAGTTTAGACAGGCTGCGTCAGCCCCAGCATTTT.

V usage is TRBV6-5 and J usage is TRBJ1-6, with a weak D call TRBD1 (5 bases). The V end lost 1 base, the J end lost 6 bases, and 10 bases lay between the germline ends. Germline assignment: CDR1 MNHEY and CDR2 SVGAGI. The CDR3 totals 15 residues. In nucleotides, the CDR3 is TGTGCCAGCAGTTACTTCTCCAGGGCTAATTCACCCCTCCACTTT. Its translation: CASSYFSRANSPLHF.

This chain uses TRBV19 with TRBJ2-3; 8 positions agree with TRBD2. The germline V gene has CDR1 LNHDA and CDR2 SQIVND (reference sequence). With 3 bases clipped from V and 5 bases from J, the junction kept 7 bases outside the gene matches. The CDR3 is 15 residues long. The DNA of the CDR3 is TGTGCCAGTAGTATGGGGCTAGCGGGTGGAGATACGCAGTATTTT. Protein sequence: CASSMGLAGGDTQYF.

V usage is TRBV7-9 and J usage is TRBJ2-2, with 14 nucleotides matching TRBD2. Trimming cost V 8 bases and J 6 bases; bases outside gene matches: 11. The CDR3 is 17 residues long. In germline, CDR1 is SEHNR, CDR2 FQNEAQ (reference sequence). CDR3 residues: CASPGTSGGETAGELFF. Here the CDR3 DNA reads TGTGCCAGCCCAGGGACTAGCGGGGGCGAAACGGCCGGGGAGCTGTTTTTT.

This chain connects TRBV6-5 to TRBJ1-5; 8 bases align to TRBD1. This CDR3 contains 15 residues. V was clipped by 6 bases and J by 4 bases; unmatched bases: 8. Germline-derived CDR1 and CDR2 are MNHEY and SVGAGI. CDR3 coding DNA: TGTGCCAGCAGCTTAAACAGGGGGGCAAATCAGCCCCAGCATTTT. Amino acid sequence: CASSLNRGANQPQHF.